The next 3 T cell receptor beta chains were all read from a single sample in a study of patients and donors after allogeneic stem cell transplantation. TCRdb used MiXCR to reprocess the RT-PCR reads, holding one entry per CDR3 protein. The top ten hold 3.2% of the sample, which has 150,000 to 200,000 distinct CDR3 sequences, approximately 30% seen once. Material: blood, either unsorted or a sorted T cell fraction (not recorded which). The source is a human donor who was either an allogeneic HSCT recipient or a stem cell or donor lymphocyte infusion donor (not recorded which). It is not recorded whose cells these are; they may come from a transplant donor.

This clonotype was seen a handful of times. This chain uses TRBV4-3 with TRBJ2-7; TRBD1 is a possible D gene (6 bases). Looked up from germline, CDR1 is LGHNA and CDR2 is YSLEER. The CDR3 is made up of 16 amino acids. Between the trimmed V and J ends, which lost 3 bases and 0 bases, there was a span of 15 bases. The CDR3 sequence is CASSHSRQAPSYEQYF. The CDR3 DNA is TGCGCCAGCAGCCATTCCCGACAGGCGCCCTCCTACGAGCAGTACTTC.

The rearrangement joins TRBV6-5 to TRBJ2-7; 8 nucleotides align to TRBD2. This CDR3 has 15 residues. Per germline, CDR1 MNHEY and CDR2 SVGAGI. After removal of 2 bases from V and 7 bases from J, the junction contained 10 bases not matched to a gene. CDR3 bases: TGTGCCAGCAGTTACGTTCCGGCGGGAGGAGGAGAGCAGTACTTC. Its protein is CASSYVPAGGGEQYF.

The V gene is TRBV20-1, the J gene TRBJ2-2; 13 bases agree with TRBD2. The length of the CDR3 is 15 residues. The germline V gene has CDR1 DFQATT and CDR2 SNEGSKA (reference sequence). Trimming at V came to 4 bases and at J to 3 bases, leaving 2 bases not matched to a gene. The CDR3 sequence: CSATGLAGYTGELFF. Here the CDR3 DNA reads TGCAGTGCTACGGGACTAGCGGGATACACCGGGGAGCTGTTTTTT.